This T cell receptor (beta chain) originates from a study of blood T cell repertoires in COVID-19 (dated by TCRdb to 2020 to 2021). Turning to the overall study: Samples covering the acute and convalescent phases of COVID-19 were provided by collaborators in the United States, Italy and Spain. The material from the prospective study consisted of cDNA or gDNA derived from T cells, B-cell-depleted T cells, or PBMCs. Samples were obtained from the ongoing ImmuneRACE study (first 160 participants) and from some 1,200 subjects provided by 6 global collaborators. Where HLA class I and class II types were available, the types were taken from metadata supplied by the sample provider, not from assay-based typing. The dataset comprised deeply sampled blood TCRbeta repertoires from subjects exposed to, actively infected with, or recovered from COVID-19. A freely available public database, intended as a resource for researchers studying the immune response to SARS-CoV-2, is where the repertoires were released. A de-identified subject ID, COVID-19 status, age in years and sex were almost always included in the sample metadata. Study-level results and caveats: Clinical and demographic metadata were provided uncurated, with the amount varying by source and participant.

Participants in the prospective study were enrolled through a virtual design, were aged about 18 to 90 years, and lived in roughly 24 United States geographic areas. In the prospective study, participants were assigned to cohorts based on the clinical history participants reported in a screening survey and a study questionnaire. In the prospective study, whole blood, serum and a nasopharyngeal or oropharyngeal swab were collected from each participant by mobile phlebotomists. Additional blood draws and questionnaires over an approximately 2-month period could optionally be provided by prospective study participants. Prospective study blood samples were shipped either frozen or at room temperature before DNA extraction. TCRbeta CDR3 regions were amplified from genomic DNA using the immunoSEQ Assay, a bias-controlled multiplex PCR. Processing in the source paper ran as follows. The number of nucleated cells in each sample was estimated by amplification of reference gene primers within the assay. Sequence reads were collapsed and filtered to measure the absolute abundance of every unique TCRbeta CDR3 rearrangement. For each sample, productive Simpson clonality was calculated by taking the square root of Simpson's diversity index across productive rearrangements. TCRdb's version of the immuneACCESS table is confined to in-frame rearrangements and falls short of the full clone set. An unresolved V gene accounts for under half of the shortfall where checked; the remainder is of unknown origin. V and J calls and clone size are those listed in that table; D and trimming were worked out from the DNA. The table for this sample lists about 430,000 clones; roughly 88% of them were counted only once. Of the sample, around 0.97% is held by the ten largest clones.

Via the germline V gene (reference sequence), CDR1 is SGHNT and CDR2 YYREEE. From cysteine to phenylalanine, the CDR3 is 13 amino acids long. The only DNA kept is the CDR3, 39 bases in frame from the first base. Comments on this clone: Its antigen is still unknown. The junction differs from germline at one of its ends, possibly a read error.

Input material: PBMCs or T cells enriched from blood (not recorded which). This TCR was recovered from a woman aged 25 to 39 with acute COVID-19. In this chain, TRBV5-4 is recombined with TRBJ2-4; TRBD1 aligns with 10 central bases. The DNA is TGTGCCAGCAGCTTGGGACGACAGGGGGCAGAAGACTTC. It translates as CASSLGRQGAEDF.